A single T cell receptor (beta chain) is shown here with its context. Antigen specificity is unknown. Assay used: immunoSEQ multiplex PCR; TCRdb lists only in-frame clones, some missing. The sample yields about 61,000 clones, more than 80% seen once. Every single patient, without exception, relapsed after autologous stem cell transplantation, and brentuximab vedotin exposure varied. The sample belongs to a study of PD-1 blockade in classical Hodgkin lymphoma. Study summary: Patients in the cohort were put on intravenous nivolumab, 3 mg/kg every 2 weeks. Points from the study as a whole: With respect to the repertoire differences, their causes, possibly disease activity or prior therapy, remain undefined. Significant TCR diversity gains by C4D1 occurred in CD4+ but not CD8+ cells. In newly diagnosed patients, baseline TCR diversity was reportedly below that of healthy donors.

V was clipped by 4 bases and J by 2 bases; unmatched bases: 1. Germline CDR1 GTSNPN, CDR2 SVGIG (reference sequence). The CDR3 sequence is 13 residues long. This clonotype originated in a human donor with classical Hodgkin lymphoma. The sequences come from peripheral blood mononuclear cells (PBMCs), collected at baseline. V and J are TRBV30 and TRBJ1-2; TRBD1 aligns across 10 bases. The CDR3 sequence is CAWKGQGNYGYTF. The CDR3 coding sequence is TGTGCCTGGAAGGGACAGGGGAACTATGGCTACACCTTC.